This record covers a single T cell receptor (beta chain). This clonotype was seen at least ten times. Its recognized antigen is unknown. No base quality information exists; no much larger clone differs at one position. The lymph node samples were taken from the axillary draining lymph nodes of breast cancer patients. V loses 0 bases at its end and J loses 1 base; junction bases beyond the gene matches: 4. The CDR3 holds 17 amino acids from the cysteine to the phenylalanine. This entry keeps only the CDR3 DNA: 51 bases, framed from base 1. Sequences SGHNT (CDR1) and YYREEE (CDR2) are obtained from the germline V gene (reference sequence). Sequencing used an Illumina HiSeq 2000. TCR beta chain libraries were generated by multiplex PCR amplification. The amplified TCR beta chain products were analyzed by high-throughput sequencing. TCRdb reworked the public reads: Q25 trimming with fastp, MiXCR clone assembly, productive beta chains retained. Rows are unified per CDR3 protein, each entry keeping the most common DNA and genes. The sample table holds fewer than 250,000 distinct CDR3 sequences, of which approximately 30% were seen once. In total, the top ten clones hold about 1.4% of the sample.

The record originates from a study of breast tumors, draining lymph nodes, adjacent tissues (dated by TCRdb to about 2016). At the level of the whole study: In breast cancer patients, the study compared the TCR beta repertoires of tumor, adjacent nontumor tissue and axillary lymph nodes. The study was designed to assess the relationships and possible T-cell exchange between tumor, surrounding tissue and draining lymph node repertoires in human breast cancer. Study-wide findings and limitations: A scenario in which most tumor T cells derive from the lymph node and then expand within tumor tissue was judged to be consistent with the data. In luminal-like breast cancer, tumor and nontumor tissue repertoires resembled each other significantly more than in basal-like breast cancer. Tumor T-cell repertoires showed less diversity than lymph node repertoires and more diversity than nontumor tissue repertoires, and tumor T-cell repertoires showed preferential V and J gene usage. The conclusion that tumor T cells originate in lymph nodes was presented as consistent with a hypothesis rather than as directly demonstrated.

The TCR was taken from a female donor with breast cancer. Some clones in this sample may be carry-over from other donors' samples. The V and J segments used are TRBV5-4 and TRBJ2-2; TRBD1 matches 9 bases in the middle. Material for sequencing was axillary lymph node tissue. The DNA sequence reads TGTGCCAGCAGCTTGGGCGGGGGACAGGGGAACACCGGGGAGCTGTTTTTT. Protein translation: CASSLGGGQGNTGELFF.